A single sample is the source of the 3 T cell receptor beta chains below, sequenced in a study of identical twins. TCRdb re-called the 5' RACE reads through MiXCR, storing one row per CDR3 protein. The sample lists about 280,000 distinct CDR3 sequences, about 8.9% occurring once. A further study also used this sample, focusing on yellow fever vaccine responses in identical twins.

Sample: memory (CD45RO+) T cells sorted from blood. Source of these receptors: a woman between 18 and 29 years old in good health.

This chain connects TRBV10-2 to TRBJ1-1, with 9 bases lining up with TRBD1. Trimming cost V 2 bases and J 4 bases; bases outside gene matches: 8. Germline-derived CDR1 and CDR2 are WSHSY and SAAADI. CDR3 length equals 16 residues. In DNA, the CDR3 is TGCGCCAGCAGTGAGCCCCCGGGACAGGGACTCACTGAAGCTTTCTTT. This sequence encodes CASSEPPGQGLTEAFF.

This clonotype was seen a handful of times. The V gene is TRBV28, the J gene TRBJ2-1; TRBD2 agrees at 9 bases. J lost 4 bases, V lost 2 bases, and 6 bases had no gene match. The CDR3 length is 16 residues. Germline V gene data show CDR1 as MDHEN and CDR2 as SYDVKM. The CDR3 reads CASSLGERGAYNEQFF. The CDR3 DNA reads TGTGCCAGCAGTTTAGGCGAGCGGGGGGCATACAATGAGCAGTTCTTC.

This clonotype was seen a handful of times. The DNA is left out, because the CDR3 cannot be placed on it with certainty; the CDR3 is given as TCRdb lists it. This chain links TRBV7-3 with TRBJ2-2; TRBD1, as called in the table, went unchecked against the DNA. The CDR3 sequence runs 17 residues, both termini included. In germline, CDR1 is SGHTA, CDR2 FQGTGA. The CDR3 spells CASSIPGQGKTPGSCFF.